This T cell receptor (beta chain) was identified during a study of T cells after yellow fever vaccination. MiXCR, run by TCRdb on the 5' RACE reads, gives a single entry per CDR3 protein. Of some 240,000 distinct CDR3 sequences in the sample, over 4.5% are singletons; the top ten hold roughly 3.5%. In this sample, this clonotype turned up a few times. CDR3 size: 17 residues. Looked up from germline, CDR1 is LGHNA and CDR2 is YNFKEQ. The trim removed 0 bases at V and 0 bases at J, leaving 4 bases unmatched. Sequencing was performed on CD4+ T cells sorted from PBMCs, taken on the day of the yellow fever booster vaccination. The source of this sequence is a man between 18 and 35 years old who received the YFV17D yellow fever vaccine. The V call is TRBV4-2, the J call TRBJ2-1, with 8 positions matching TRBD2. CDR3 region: CASSQDKAGVSYNEQFF. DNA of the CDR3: TGTGCCAGCAGCCAAGATAAAGCGGGGGTCTCCTACAATGAGCAGTTCTTC.